This T cell receptor (beta chain) was sequenced during a study of T-cell memory formation after mild COVID-19. Study-wide results and limits: A subset of responding clones appeared in pre-infection memory, suggesting cross-reactive memory joined. CD4+ contracting clones were found mainly in CM and EM, and CD8+ ones in EMRA.

On this clonotype: Antigen unknown. Mismatch with germline at one junction end may stem from a read error.

The CDR3 length is 17 residues. In germline, CDR1 is SGHRS, CDR2 YFSETQ. Constant-segment primers served in 5'RACE that generated TCR alpha and TCR beta cDNA libraries bearing sample barcodes and UMIs. TCRdb re-analysed the 5' RACE reads in MiXCR, keeping a single row per CDR3 protein. The sample has 550,000 to 600,000 distinct CDR3 sequences, about a fifth seen once. Sequencing input: PBMCs or a T cell subset sorted from them (not recorded which). The sequence was collected from an adult woman who had mild COVID-19 (a few samples of this study predate the infection). Cell type and time point are not known. The gene calls are TRBV5-1 and TRBJ2-1; 16 bases are shared with TRBD2. For the CDR3, the DNA is TGCGCCAGCGGCTTGGGGACTAGCGGGAGGGCCATCGATGAGCAGTTCTTC. Its protein is CASGLGTSGRAIDEQFF.